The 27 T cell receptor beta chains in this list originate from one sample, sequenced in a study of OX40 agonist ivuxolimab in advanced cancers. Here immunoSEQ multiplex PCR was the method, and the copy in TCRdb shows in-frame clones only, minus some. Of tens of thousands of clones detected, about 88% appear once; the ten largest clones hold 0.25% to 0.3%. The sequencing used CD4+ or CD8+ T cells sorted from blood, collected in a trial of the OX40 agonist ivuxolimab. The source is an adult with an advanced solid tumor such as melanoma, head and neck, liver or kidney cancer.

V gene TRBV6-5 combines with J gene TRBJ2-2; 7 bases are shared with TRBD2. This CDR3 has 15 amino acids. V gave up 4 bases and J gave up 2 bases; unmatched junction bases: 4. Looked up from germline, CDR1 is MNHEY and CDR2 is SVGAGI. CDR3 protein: CASSLRGSNTGELFF. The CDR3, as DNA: TGTGCCAGCAGTTTGCGGGGGTCTAACACCGGGGAGCTGTTTTTT.

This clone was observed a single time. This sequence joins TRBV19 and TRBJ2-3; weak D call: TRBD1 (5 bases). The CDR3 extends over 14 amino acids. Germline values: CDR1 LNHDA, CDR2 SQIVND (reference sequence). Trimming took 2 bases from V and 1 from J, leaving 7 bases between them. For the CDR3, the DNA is TGTGCCAGTAGTATATCGACAGGCACAGATACGCAGTATTTT. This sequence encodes CASSISTGTDTQYF.

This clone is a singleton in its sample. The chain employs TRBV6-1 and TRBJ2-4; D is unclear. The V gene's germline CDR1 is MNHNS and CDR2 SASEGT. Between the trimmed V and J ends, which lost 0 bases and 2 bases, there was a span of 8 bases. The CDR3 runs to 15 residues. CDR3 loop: CASSEATATKNIQYF. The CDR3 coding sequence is TGTGCCAGCAGTGAAGCCACAGCAACCAAAAACATTCAGTACTTC.

The CDR3 sequence is CASSKGIRCNYEQYF. The CDR3 nucleotides read TGTGCCAGCAGCAAAGGTATAAGGTGCAACTACGAGCAGTACTTC. V is TRBV21-1 and J is TRBJ2-7. TRBV21-1 is noted as a pseudogene. This CDR3 comprises 15 residues.

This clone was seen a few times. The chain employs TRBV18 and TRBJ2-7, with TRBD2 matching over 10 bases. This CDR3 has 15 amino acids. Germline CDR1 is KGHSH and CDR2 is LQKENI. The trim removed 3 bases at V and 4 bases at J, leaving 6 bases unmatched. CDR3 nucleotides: TGTGCCAGCTCACCGACTAGCGGGTCTTTTTACGAGCAGTACTTC. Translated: CASSPTSGSFYEQYF.

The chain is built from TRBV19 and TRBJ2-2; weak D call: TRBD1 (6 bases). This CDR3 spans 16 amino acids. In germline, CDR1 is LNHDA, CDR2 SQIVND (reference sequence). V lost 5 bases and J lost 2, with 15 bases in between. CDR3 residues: CASSPPLQGNTGELFF. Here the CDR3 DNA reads TGTGCCAGTAGTCCACCCCTACAGGGAAACACCGGGGAGCTGTTTTTT.

CDR3 DNA sequence: TGTGCCAGCAGCTTGTCGTGGGGCACAGATACGCAGTATTTT. This translates into CASSLSWGTDTQYF. V gene TRBV5-4 combines with J gene TRBJ2-3, with D hard to call. The germline gives CDR1 SGHNT, CDR2 YYREEE (reference sequence). Between the trimmed V and J ends, which lost 1 base and 1 base, there was a span of 7 bases. The CDR3 loop spans 14 amino acids.

CDR3 residues: CASSAGTGYEKLFF. The CDR3 DNA is TGTGCCAGCAGCGCGGGGACAGGGTATGAAAAACTGTTTTTT. The chain couples TRBV9 to TRBJ1-4, with 9 bases lining up with TRBD1. Losses at the gene ends were 3 bases for V and 6 bases for J; bases not matched to a gene: 3. This CDR3 has 14 residues. Germline V gene sequence: CDR1 SGDLS, CDR2 YYNGEE.

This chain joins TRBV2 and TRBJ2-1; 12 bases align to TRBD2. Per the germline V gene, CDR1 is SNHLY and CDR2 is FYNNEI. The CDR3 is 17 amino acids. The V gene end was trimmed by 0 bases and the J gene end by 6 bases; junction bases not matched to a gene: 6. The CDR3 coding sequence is TGTGCCAGCAGTGAAGCTTCACTAGCGGGGGGACCCAATGAGCAGTTCTTC. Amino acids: CASSEASLAGGPNEQFF.

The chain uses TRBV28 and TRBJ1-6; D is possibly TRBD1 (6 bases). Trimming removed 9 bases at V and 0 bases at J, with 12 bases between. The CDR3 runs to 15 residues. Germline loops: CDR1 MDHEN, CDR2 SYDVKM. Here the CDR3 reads CASLGGSSYNSPLHF. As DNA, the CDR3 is TGTGCCAGTTTAGGGGGGAGCTCCTATAATTCACCCCTCCACTTT.

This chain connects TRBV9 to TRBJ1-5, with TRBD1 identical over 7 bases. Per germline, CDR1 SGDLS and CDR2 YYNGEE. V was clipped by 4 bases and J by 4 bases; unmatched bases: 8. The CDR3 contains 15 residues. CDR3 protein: CASSSSGTENQPQHF. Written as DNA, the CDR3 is TGTGCCAGCAGCTCCTCCGGGACAGAGAATCAGCCCCAGCATTTT.

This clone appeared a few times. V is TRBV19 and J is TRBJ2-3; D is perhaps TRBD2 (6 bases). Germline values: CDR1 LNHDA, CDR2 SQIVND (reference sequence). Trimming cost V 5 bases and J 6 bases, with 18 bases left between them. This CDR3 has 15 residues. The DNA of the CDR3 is TGTGCCAGTAGTGACACTAGCTATGCCTCCGATACGCAGTATTTT. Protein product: CASSDTSYASDTQYF.

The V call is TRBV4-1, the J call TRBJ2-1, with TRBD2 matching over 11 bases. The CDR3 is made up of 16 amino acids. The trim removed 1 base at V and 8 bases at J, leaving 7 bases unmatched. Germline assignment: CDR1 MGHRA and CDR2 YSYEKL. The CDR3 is CASSQAIAGGPYEQFF. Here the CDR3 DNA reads TGCGCCAGCAGCCAAGCCATAGCGGGGGGGCCATATGAGCAGTTCTTC.

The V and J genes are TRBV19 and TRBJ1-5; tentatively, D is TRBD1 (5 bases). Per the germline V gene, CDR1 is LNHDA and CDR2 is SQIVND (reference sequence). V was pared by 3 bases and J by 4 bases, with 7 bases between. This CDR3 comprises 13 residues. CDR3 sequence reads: CASSIPGNQPQHF. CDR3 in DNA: TGTGCCAGTAGTATTCCAGGGAATCAGCCCCAGCATTTT.

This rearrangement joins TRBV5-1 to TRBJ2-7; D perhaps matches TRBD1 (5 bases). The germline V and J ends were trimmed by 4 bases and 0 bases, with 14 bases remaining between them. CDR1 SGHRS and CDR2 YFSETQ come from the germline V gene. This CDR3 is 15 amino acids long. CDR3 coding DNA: TGCGCCAGCAGCCCCCAGACAGTTAGCTCCTACGAGCAGTACTTC. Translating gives CASSPQTVSSYEQYF.

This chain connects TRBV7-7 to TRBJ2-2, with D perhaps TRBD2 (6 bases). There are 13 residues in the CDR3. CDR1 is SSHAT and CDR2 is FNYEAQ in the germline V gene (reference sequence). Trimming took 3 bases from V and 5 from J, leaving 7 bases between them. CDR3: CASSLEGTGELFF. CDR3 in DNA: TGTGCCAGCAGCTTGGAGGGAACCGGGGAGCTGTTTTTT.

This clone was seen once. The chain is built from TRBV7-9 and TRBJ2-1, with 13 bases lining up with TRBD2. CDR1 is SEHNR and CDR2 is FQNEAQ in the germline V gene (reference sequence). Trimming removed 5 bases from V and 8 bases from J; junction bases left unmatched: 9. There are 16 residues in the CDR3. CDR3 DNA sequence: TGTGCCAGCAGCCAAACTAGCGGGGGGGCCTTACATGAGCAGTTCTTC. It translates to CASSQTSGGALHEQFF.

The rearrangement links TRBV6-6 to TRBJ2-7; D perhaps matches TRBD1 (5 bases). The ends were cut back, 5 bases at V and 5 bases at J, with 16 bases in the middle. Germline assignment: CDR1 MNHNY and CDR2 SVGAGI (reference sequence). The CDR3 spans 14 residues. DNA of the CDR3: TGTGCCAGCAGTCCTCAGGCAATGGGGCACGAGCAGTACTTC. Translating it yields CASSPQAMGHEQYF.

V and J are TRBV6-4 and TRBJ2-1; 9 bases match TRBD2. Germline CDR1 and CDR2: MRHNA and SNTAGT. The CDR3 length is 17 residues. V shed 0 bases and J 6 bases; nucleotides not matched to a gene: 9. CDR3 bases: TGTGCCAGCAGTGACTCTGCTCAAGCGGGGGGCACCAATGAGCAGTTCTTC. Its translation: CASSDSAQAGGTNEQFF.

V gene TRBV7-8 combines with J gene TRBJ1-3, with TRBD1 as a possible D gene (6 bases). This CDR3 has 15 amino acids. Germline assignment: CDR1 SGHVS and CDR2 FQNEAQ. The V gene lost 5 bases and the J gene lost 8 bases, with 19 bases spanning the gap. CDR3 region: CASSGRTGFGDTIYF. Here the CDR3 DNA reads TGTGCCAGCAGCGGACGAACAGGGTTCGGGGACACCATATATTTT.

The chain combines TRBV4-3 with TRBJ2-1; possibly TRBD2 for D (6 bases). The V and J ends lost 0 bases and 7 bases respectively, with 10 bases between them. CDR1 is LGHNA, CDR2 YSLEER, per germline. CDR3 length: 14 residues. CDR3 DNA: TGCGCCAGCAGCCAAGATGGCGGGACGAATGAGCAGTTCTTC. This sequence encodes CASSQDGGTNEQFF.

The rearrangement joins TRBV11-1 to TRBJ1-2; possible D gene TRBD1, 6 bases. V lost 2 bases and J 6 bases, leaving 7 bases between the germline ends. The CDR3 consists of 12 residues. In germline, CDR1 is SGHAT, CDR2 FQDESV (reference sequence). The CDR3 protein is CASSLYRDGYTF. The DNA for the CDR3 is TGTGCCAGCAGCTTATACAGGGATGGCTACACCTTC.

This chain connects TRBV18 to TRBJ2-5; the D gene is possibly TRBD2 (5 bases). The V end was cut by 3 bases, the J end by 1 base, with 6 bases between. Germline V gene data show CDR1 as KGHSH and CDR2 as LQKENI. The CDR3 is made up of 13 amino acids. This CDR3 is CASSPGIQETQYF. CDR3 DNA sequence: TGTGCCAGCTCACCCGGGATCCAAGAGACCCAGTACTTC.

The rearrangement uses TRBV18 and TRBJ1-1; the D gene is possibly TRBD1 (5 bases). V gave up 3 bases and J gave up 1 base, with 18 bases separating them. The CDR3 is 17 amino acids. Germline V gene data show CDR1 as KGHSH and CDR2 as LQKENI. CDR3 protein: CASSPPPLGRWNTEAFF. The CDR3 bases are TGTGCCAGCTCACCCCCGCCTCTGGGACGGTGGAACACTGAAGCTTTCTTT.

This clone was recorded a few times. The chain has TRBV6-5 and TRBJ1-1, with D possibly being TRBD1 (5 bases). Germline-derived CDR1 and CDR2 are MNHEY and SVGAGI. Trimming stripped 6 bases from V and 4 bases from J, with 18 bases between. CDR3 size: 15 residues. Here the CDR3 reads CASSPRWGIGTEAFF. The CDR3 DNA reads TGTGCCAGCAGCCCCCGGTGGGGGATTGGCACTGAAGCTTTCTTT.

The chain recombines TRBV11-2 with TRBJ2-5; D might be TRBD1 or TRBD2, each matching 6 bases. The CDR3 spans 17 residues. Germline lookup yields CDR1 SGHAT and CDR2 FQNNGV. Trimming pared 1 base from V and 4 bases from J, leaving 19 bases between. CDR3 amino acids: CASSLVGGLGGRETQYF. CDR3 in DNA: TGTGCCAGCAGCTTAGTTGGGGGGCTAGGGGGTCGAGAGACCCAGTACTTC.

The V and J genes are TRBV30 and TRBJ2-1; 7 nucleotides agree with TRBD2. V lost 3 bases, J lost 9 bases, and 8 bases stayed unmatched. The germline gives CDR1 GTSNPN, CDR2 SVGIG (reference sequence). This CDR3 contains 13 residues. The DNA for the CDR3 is TGTGCCTGGAGCCCAGGACTAGTGGGTGAGCAGTTCTTC. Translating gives CAWSPGLVGEQFF.